The clone carrying this T cell receptor (beta chain) was counted between two and nine times. This entry is derived from a study of sequential checkpoint blockade in melanoma. In germline, CDR1 is MNHEY, CDR2 SVGAGI. V gave up 7 bases and J gave up 6 bases; unmatched junction bases: 10. The CDR3 runs to 14 residues. Treatment here: randomized to nivolumab then ipilimumab (arm A) or the reverse (arm B). Assay: immunoSEQ multiplex PCR; the TCRdb copy retains only in-frame clones and omits some. The sample lists around 4,900 clones, about three quarters occurring once. Here the sequenced sample was CD8+ T cells sorted from blood (inferred from file names), taken from a patient given nivolumab and ipilimumab in sequence. The chain is built from TRBV6-5 and TRBJ2-7; 9 positions agree with TRBD1. The receptor was isolated from a human donor with melanoma. This chain's CDR3 is CASTQDRGALEQYF. CDR3 sequence (DNA): TGTGCCAGCACCCAAGACAGGGGGGCCCTCGAGCAGTACTTC.